The present TCR beta chain was sequenced within a study of T cell responses to AZD1222 COVID-19 vaccine (dated by TCRdb to 2020 to 2022). General notes on the study: TCR sequencing covered over 230 trial participants: nearly 210 given two doses of AZD1222 and 26 given two doses of MenACWY control vaccine. Trial participants were enrolled by age into 18-55, 56-69 and 70-plus year subgroups, with around 150, 28 and 57 TCR-sequenced participants respectively. Paper-wide results and their limitations: After two AZD1222 doses, both the breadth and the depth of spike-specific TCRs were significantly higher than at day 0 and than in MenACWY recipients. Most participants were white British and females outnumbered males, and the authors suggested that clonal diversity may have been underestimated. CD4 TCRs associated with the vaccine covered the entire spike protein, and the dominant responses were in regions 160-218 and 743-854. In the small 56-69-year group, the increase in depth fell short of significance, most likely because of low power. Nearly half of unique spike-specific TCRs reportedly recognized epitopes outside regions mutated in the B.1.351 and B.1.1.7 variants. Because no samples from the day 14 peak response were available, repertoires could be characterized only after the peak T cell response. Conclusions about previously exposed vaccinees are limited, since just 5 or 6 AZD1222 recipients were seropositive for SARS-CoV-2 at baseline.

Of note for this clone: There is no known antigen for this receptor. No clone much larger than this one lies a single base away; base qualities are absent.

The CDR3 regions of human TCRbeta chains were subjected to immunosequencing. On the authors' methods: Repertoire TCRs were matched against a reference library of SARS-CoV-2-specific TCRs generated with the MIRA antigen-specificity platform. Breadth was defined as the fraction of unique TCRs that were SARS-CoV-2-associated. Depth was defined as the fraction of total T cells that were SARS-CoV-2-associated. Each spike-specific TCR was assigned to its reactive spike region and to a CD4 or CD8 class using the MIRA data. Log10-transformed breadth and depth values were compared by one-way ANOVA with Sidak's multiple comparisons tests. TCRdb provides this immuneACCESS table in a form limited to in-frame rearrangements. Some clones are lacking; in checked studies, under half of them reflect an unresolved V gene, and why the rest are absent is not known. The DNA gave D and trimming, while V, J and clone size come from that table. This sample is represented by roughly 180,000 clones; about 91% of them were singletons. Approximately 1.2% of the sample is held by the ten biggest clonotypes.

Trimming removed 3 bases from V and 4 bases from J, leaving 13 bases between the germline ends. The CDR3 holds 15 amino acids from the cysteine to the phenylalanine. The only DNA kept is the CDR3, 45 bases in frame from the first base. CDR1 and CDR2, per the germline V gene, are SNHLY and FYNNEI. The sample's time point label is to be understood as: about 28 days (+/-7) after the second vaccine dose. AZD1222 recipients given second doses at about 4 weeks or at about 12 weeks were pooled, since spike-specific TCR depth and breadth were not found to differ between the two schedules. Samples from vaccinated people were obtained from the UK trials COV001 and COV002, which included a single-blind randomized controlled phase 2/3 trial of AZD1222 (ChAdOx1 nCoV-19) in healthy adults. For TCRbeta chain sequencing, PBMC samples were collected from trial participants at day 0 and at day 28 after the second dose.

Here the sequenced sample was peripheral blood, taken 28 days after the second AZD1222 dose. The TCR comes from an adult who received the AZD1222 COVID-19 vaccine. Recombination joined TRBV2 with TRBJ1-5; the D gene assignment is ambiguous. The CDR3 protein is CASSDGGSQNQPQHF. The sequenced DNA is TGTGCCAGCAGTGACGGTGGTTCCCAGAATCAGCCCCAGCATTTT.